These 21 T cell receptor beta chains came from one sample sequenced in a study of identical twins. TCRdb fed the 5' RACE reads into MiXCR, producing one record per CDR3 protein. The sample includes roughly 490,000 distinct CDR3 sequences, roughly an eighth of them seen just once. These data were also filed under a second study, of yellow fever vaccine responses in identical twins.

The sequencing input was CD4+ T cells sorted from blood. These receptors all stem from a woman aged 18-30 years in good health.

Ten or more counts support this clonotype. The chain couples TRBV20-1 to TRBJ2-2; 11 bases map to TRBD2. Germline assignment: CDR1 DFQATT and CDR2 SNEGSKA (reference sequence). V shed 0 bases, J shed 6 bases, and the junction held 6 bases outside the gene matches. The CDR3 length is 16 residues. The CDR3 region is CSARDRTSGRPGELFF. DNA for the CDR3: TGCAGTGCTAGAGATCGCACTAGCGGGAGACCCGGGGAGCTGTTTTTT.

The chain is built from TRBV27 and TRBJ1-2, with D possibly TRBD1 on 6 matching bases. V was pared by 6 bases and J by 8 bases, with 22 bases between. This CDR3 region has 15 residues. Germline values: CDR1 MNHEY, CDR2 SMNVEV (reference sequence). The CDR3 nucleotides read TGTGCCAGCAGCCAGGGACACCTAGAGTTGGGCGGCTACACCTTC. Its protein is CASSQGHLELGGYTF.

J is TRBJ1-1 and V is TRBV20-1; D gene uncertain. CDR1 and CDR2 from the germline V gene are DFQATT and SNEGSKA (reference sequence). V was shortened by 1 base and J by 0 bases, with 18 bases between the two germline ends. This CDR3 contains 17 residues. Written as DNA, the CDR3 is TGCAGTGCTAGAGCGCGATATAAAGGGATCCTGAACACTGAAGCTTTCTTT. Residues: CSARARYKGILNTEAFF.

This chain connects TRBV20-1 to TRBJ1-1; D uncertain. The CDR3 has 11 residues. The V end was cut by 8 bases, the J end by 1 base, with 8 bases between. Germline CDR1 is DFQATT and CDR2 is SNEGSKA (reference sequence). CDR3 sequence: CSTRQNTEAFF. CDR3 nucleotide sequence: TGCAGTACGCGACAGAACACTGAAGCTTTCTTT.

The sample holds many counts of this clonotype. In DNA, the CDR3 is TGTGCCAGCAGTTGGGGGCGTCGGAATGAGCAGTTCTTC. Protein product: CASSWGRRNEQFF. The chain employs TRBV2 and TRBJ2-1; D might be TRBD1 (6 bases). Germline CDR1 and CDR2: SNHLY and FYNNEI. This CDR3 contains 13 residues. Trimming left V 5 bases short and J 7 bases short, with 12 bases between.

This clonotype was seen at least ten times. CDR3 sequence: CASSRRNTEAFF. CDR3 nucleotide sequence: TGTGCCAGCAGCCGACGGAACACTGAAGCTTTCTTT. The chain joins TRBV3-1 to TRBJ1-1; no definite D call. Looked up from germline, CDR1 is LGHDT and CDR2 is YNNKEL (reference sequence). The CDR3 runs 12 residues. The V end was cut by 4 bases, the J end by 1 base, with 4 bases between.

This clonotype was detected a few times. J is TRBJ1-6 and V is TRBV11-2; TRBD1 agrees at 8 bases. The CDR3 runs to 13 residues. CDR1 is SGHAT and CDR2 is FQNNGV in the germline V gene. V lost 6 bases, J lost 10 bases, and 5 bases stayed unmatched. This CDR3 reads CASRVTGVSPLHF. The CDR3 bases are TGTGCCAGCAGAGTGACAGGGGTGTCACCCCTCCACTTT.

The table lists this clonotype with a few counts. CDR3 in DNA: TGTGCCAGCAGCTTATCTAGCGATCGAGGCGAGCAGTACTTC. This gives the protein CASSLSSDRGEQYF. The chain combines TRBV7-2 with TRBJ2-7; D is perhaps TRBD2 (6 bases). Trimming pared 2 bases from V and 6 bases from J, leaving 14 bases between. The germline V gene encodes CDR1 SGHTA and CDR2 FQGNSA. The CDR3 is made up of 14 amino acids.

The chain carries TRBV4-2 and TRBJ1-2, with TRBD1 as a possible D gene (6 bases). Germline CDR1 and CDR2: LGHNA and YNFKEQ. CDR3 length: 16 amino acids. V shed 0 bases and J shed 6 bases, with 17 bases lying between them. The chain's CDR3 is CASSQELGRGPHGYTF. In nucleotides, the CDR3 is TGTGCCAGCAGCCAAGAGTTGGGCAGGGGTCCCCATGGCTACACCTTC.

The chain is built from TRBV6-1 and TRBJ2-7; 8 nucleotides agree with TRBD1. The germline V gene encodes CDR1 MNHNS and CDR2 SASEGT. The CDR3 is 15 residues long. V shed 4 bases, J shed 1 base, and the junction held 6 bases outside the gene matches. The CDR3 region is CASSGPGQGSYEQYF. In nucleotides, the CDR3 is TGTGCCAGCAGTGGCCCAGGACAGGGTTCCTACGAGCAGTACTTC.

This clonotype was found many times. The CDR3 DNA sequence: TGTGCCAGCAGCCCTCTAGTCGGCGAGCAGTACTTC. This translates into CASSPLVGEQYF. This sequence joins TRBV12-3 or TRBV12-4 and TRBJ2-7; the D is unclear. With 6 bases removed from V and 6 bases from J, the gap between germline ends came to 12 bases. This CDR3 region has 12 residues.

The table lists this clonotype with a few counts. The V call is TRBV6-5, the J call TRBJ1-1, with 7 bases lining up with TRBD1. J lost 0 bases, V lost 4 bases, and 5 bases had no gene match. The length of the CDR3 is 15 residues. The germline CDR1 and CDR2 sequences are MNHEY and SVGAGI. The CDR3 region is CASSSYDRVNTEAFF. CDR3 bases: TGTGCCAGCAGTTCCTACGACAGGGTGAACACTGAAGCTTTCTTT.

V usage is TRBV6-1 and J usage is TRBJ2-3; 8 bases line up with TRBD2. Germline V lookup: CDR1 MNHNS, CDR2 SASEGT. CDR3 size: 15 residues. With V trimmed by 5 bases and J by 4 bases, 8 bases remained unmatched. The CDR3 here is CASSRSGGRSDTQYF. The CDR3 nucleotides are TGTGCCAGCAGTCGAAGCGGGGGTCGGTCAGATACGCAGTATTTT.

This clonotype showed up just a few times. The chain joins TRBV7-2 to TRBJ2-7, with D perhaps being TRBD1 or TRBD2 (5 bases each). The V end lost 5 bases, the J end lost 5 bases, and 16 bases lay between the germline ends. CDR3 size: 14 residues. CDR1 and CDR2 from the germline V gene are SGHTA and FQGNSA. The CDR3 sequence is CASSLEGQADEQYF. The CDR3 DNA sequence: TGTGCCAGCAGCCTAGAGGGGCAGGCGGACGAGCAGTACTTC.

In its sample, this clonotype was seen a few times. V and J are TRBV7-2 and TRBJ2-1; D unclear. Germline values: CDR1 SGHTA, CDR2 FQGNSA. This CDR3 has 11 residues. V was cut by 3 bases and J by 6 bases, with 3 bases left in between. CDR3 loop: CASSFINEQFF. In nucleotides, the CDR3 is TGTGCCAGCAGCTTCATCAATGAGCAGTTCTTC.

This clonotype occurred a few times. The CDR3 loop reads CSARLGTTNTGELFF. DNA of the CDR3: TGCAGTGCTAGACTCGGGACCACGAACACCGGGGAGCTGTTTTTT. The chain uses TRBV20-1 and TRBJ2-2, with D perhaps assigned TRBD1 or TRBD2 (5 bases each). Germline values: CDR1 DFQATT, CDR2 SNEGSKA (reference sequence). Deletions cut 2 bases from V and 0 bases from J, with 10 bases between. This CDR3 contains 15 residues.

This clonotype was seen a few times. This chain's CDR3 is CASSETGGPNNEQFF. The CDR3 coding sequence is TGTGCCAGCAGCGAGACAGGGGGCCCCAACAATGAGCAGTTCTTC. The chain couples TRBV28 to TRBJ2-1, with TRBD1 matching 10 bases. The J segment lost 5 bases and the V segment lost 6 bases, leaving 7 bases of the junction unmatched. The CDR3 contains 15 residues. CDR1 is MDHEN and CDR2 is SYDVKM in the germline V gene. The full variable domain, rest sourced from reference TRBV28 and TRBJ2-1, is DVKVTQSSRYLVKRTGEKVFLECVQDMDHENMFWYRQDPGLGLRLIYFSYDVKMKEKGDIPEGYSVSREKKERFSLILESASTNQTSMYLCASSETGGPNNEQFFGPGTRLTVL.

This chain connects TRBV6-5 to TRBJ1-2; D unclear. CDR1 and CDR2 from the germline V gene are MNHEY and SVGAGI. V shed 2 bases and J shed 8 bases, with 15 bases lying between them. The length of the CDR3 is 14 residues. As DNA, the CDR3 is TGTGCCAGCAGTTACAATCGGGTTTCGGGAGGCTACACCTTC. This translates into CASSYNRVSGGYTF.

This clonotype was counted only a few times. The J gene is TRBJ2-1, the V gene TRBV5-1, with 9 bases aligning to TRBD2. Germline-derived CDR1 and CDR2 are SGHRS and YFSETQ. The CDR3 covers 12 residues. Trimming cost V 3 bases and J 11 bases; bases outside gene matches: 3. Written as DNA, the CDR3 is TGCGCCAGCAGCTCGGGACTAGCCCAGCAGTTCTTC. Encoded protein: CASSSGLAQQFF. Full variable domain (missing parts from reference TRBV5-1 and TRBJ2-1): KAGVTQTPRYLIKTRGQQVTLSCSPISGHRSVSWYQQTPGQGLQFLFEYFSETQRNKGNFPGRFSGRQFSNSRSEMNVSTLELGDSALYLCASSSGLAQQFFGPGTRLTVL.

V usage is TRBV10-2 and J usage is TRBJ2-5; D is perhaps TRBD1 or TRBD2 (5 bases each). Germline V lookup: CDR1 WSHSY, CDR2 SAAADI. This CDR3 has 13 residues. Trimming took 3 bases from V and 7 from J, leaving 12 bases between them. DNA for the CDR3: TGCGCCAGCAGTGAAGGGGAGCAGGTGACCCAGTACTTC. It encodes CASSEGEQVTQYF.

This clonotype was picked up a small number of times. The rearrangement uses TRBV29-1 and TRBJ2-7, with 8 bases lining up with TRBD1. This CDR3 contains 13 residues. The J segment lost 0 bases and the V segment lost 5 bases, leaving 3 bases of the junction unmatched. The germline CDR1 and CDR2 sequences are SQVTM and ANQGSEA. The CDR3 sequence is CSVRTGISYEQYF. DNA of the CDR3: TGCAGCGTTCGGACAGGGATCTCCTACGAGCAGTACTTC.